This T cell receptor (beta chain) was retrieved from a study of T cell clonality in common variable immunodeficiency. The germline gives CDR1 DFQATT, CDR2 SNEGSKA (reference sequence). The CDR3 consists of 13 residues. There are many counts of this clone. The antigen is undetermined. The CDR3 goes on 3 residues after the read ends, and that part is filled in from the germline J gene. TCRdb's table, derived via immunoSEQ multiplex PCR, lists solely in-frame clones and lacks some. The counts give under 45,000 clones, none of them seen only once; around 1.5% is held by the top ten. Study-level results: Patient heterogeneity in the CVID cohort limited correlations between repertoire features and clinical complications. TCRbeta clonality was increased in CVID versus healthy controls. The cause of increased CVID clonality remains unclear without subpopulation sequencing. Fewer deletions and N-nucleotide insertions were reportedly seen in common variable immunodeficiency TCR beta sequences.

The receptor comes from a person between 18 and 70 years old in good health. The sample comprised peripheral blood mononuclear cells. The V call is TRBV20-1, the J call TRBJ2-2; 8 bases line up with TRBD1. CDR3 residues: CSAQGQGDSPLFF. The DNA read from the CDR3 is TGCAGTGCTCAAGGACAGGGAGATTCACCG.